The 24 T cell receptor beta chains below come from one sample, sequenced in a study of blood T cell repertoires in COVID-19. Here immunoSEQ multiplex PCR was the method, and the copy in TCRdb shows in-frame clones only, minus some. This sample has roughly 240,000 clones, with around 86% found just once. Sequenced material: peripheral blood. These receptors all stem from a woman at least 80 years old with COVID-19, enrolled during active disease.

This chain joins TRBV4-1 and TRBJ1-5; 8 bases line up with TRBD1. J gave up 6 bases and V 0 bases, and 7 bases lay outside the gene matches. The CDR3 has 16 amino acids. CDR1 and CDR2 from the germline V gene are MGHRA and YSYEKL. CDR3 nucleotides: TGCGCCAGCAGCCAAGAGGGGTCAGGGGGCGGTCAGCCCCAGCATTTT. This translates into CASSQEGSGGGQPQHF.

The chain uses TRBV7-9 and TRBJ1-4; 7 bases agree with TRBD1. The CDR3 covers 15 residues. The trim removed 1 base at V and 6 bases at J, leaving 5 bases unmatched. The V gene's germline CDR1 is SEHNR and CDR2 FQNEAQ (reference sequence). CDR3 amino acids: CASSLGGTADEKLFF. In DNA form, the CDR3 reads TGTGCCAGCAGCTTAGGAGGGACAGCGGATGAAAAACTGTTTTTT.

The V call is TRBV5-6, the J call TRBJ1-1; D unclear. Germline V gene lookup returns CDR1 SGHDT and CDR2 YYEEEE. This CDR3 has 13 amino acids. V was trimmed by 0 bases and J by 2 bases, leaving 5 bases between them. Written as DNA, the CDR3 is TGTGCCAGCAGCTTGGACAGCAACACTGAAGCTTTCTTT. Amino acid sequence: CASSLDSNTEAFF.

This CDR3 reads CASSQGTGGSLYEKLFF. The CDR3 bases are TGTGCCAGCAGCCAAGGAACAGGGGGCTCTCTTTATGAAAAACTGTTTTTT. The chain links TRBV14 to TRBJ1-4, with 9 bases that match TRBD1. The germline CDR1 and CDR2 sequences are SGHDN and FVKESK. J lost 6 bases, V lost 1 base, and 9 bases had no gene match. The CDR3 consists of 17 residues. Drawing the rest from reference TRBV14 and TRBJ1-4, the complete variable domain is EAGVTQFPSHSVIEKGQTVTLRCDPISGHDNLYWYRRVMGKEIKFLLHFVKESKQDESGMPNNRFLAERTGGTYSTLKVQPAELEDSGVYFCASSQGTGGSLYEKLFFGSGTQLSVL.

Comments on this clone: At one end the junction does not follow the germline gene, possibly because of a read error. V and J are TRBV7-7 and TRBJ1-1, with 8 bases fitting TRBD1. The CDR3 spans 14 residues. Germline V gives CDR1 SSHAT, CDR2 FNYEAQ (reference sequence). As DNA, the CDR3 is TGTGCTAGCATCGAATCACCAGGACAGGGAGCAGCTTTCTTT. Translated, it gives CASIESPGQGAAFF. The full variable domain, with the rest looked up from reference TRBV7-7 and TRBJ1-1, is GAGVSQSPRYKVTKRGQDVTLRCDPISSHATLYWYQQALGQGPEFLTYFNYEAQPDKSGLPSDRFSAERPEGSISTLTIQRTEQRDSAMYRCASIESPGQGAAFFGQGTRLTVV.

The rearrangement links TRBV30 to TRBJ1-1, with D maybe TRBD1 (6 bases). Trimming removed 3 bases at V and 5 bases at J, with 19 bases between. The CDR3 contains 15 residues. CDR1 is GTSNPN, CDR2 SVGIG, per germline (reference sequence). DNA of the CDR3: TGTGCCTGGAGGGCGGGCACAGGGAGGGGGACTGAAGCTTTCTTT. Its translation: CAWRAGTGRGTEAFF.

This chain connects TRBV27 to TRBJ1-2; D gene unclear. V was trimmed by 0 bases and J by 1 base, leaving 3 bases between them. The germline V gene encodes CDR1 MNHEY and CDR2 SMNVEV (reference sequence). This CDR3 contains 13 residues. CDR3 residues: CASSLSNNYGYTF. CDR3 nucleotide sequence: TGTGCCAGCAGTTTATCCAATAACTATGGCTACACCTTC.

The V gene is TRBV4-1, the J gene TRBJ1-4; weak D call: TRBD1 (5 bases). Germline CDR1 and CDR2: MGHRA and YSYEKL. The germline V and J ends were trimmed by 10 bases and 4 bases, with 10 bases remaining between them. CDR3 length: 12 residues. CDR3 region: CATGQGNEKLFF. The CDR3 region has the DNA TGCGCCACCGGTCAGGGTAATGAAAAACTGTTTTTT.

V and J are TRBV7-2 and TRBJ1-2, with 7 bases lining up with TRBD1. The CDR3 has 14 amino acids. V was clipped by 5 bases and J by 12 bases; unmatched bases: 15. Germline loops: CDR1 SGHTA, CDR2 FQGNSA. CDR3 coding DNA: TGTGCCAGCAGCGCCCAACGACAGGGAGGAGCTCACACCTTC. Translation gives CASSAQRQGGAHTF.

V and J are TRBV10-3 and TRBJ2-2; D gene ambiguous. V was clipped by 9 bases and J by 6 bases, with 11 bases between them. The CDR3 extends over 12 amino acids. The germline V gene encodes CDR1 ENHRY and CDR2 SYGVKD. The DNA of the CDR3 is TGTGCCATTATCCCCGGGTCCGGGGAGCTGTTTTTT. This sequence encodes CAIIPGSGELFF.

This clone was detected once. The chain has TRBV7-2 and TRBJ2-5, with a weak D call TRBD2 (7 bases). V was trimmed by 3 bases and J by 7 bases, leaving 21 bases between them. This CDR3 has 16 residues. Germline V lookup: CDR1 SGHTA, CDR2 FQGNSA. The CDR3 nucleotides are TGTGCCAGCAGCTTGTACGTCCAGCGGGGAGGGGGGACCCAGTACTTC. Its protein product is CASSLYVQRGGGTQYF. Looking up the rest from reference TRBV7-2 and TRBJ2-5 gives the full variable domain: GAGVSQSPSNKVTEKGKDVELRCDPISGHTALYWYRQSLGQGLEFLIYFQGNSAPDKSGLPSDRFSAERTGGSVSTLTIQRTQQEDSAVYLCASSLYVQRGGGTQYFGPGTRLLVL.

This rearrangement joins TRBV6-5 to TRBJ1-2, with 11 nucleotides matching TRBD1. The ends lost 6 bases at V and 4 bases at J; junction bases unmatched: 7. This CDR3 spans 15 amino acids. Germline CDR1 and CDR2: MNHEY and SVGAGI. This CDR3 is CASRVTGTGGYGYTF. The CDR3 DNA is TGTGCCAGCAGAGTTACCGGGACAGGGGGCTATGGCTACACCTTC.

This sequence joins TRBV9 and TRBJ2-5; D unresolved. The V end lost 0 bases, the J end lost 1 base, and 7 bases lay between the germline ends. This CDR3 spans 14 amino acids. CDR1 is SGDLS, CDR2 YYNGEE, per germline. DNA for the CDR3: TGTGCCAGCAGCGTAGGTCCCATCCAAGAGACCCAGTACTTC. As protein: CASSVGPIQETQYF.

The CDR3 region is CASTADSYSGNTIYF. CDR3 DNA sequence: TGTGCCAGTACCGCGGACAGCTACTCTGGAAACACCATATATTTT. The gene calls are TRBV19 and TRBJ1-3; D might be TRBD1 (6 bases). Deletions cut 7 bases from V and 0 bases from J, with 13 bases between. The CDR3 runs 15 residues. Germline V gives CDR1 LNHDA, CDR2 SQIVND (reference sequence).

The chain uses TRBV28 and TRBJ1-2; 10 bases agree with TRBD1. Germline loops: CDR1 MDHEN, CDR2 SYDVKM. The ends lost 7 bases at V and 3 bases at J; junction bases unmatched: 8. The CDR3 length is 15 residues. DNA for the CDR3: TGTGCCAGCATGGGGACAGGGGCGCTAGACTATGGCTACACCTTC. Protein: CASMGTGALDYGYTF.

The rearrangement uses TRBV2 and TRBJ2-1; TRBD2 is a possible D gene (5 bases). The germline CDR1 and CDR2 sequences are SNHLY and FYNNEI. CDR3 length: 11 residues. The germline V and J ends were trimmed by 1 base and 13 bases, with 8 bases remaining between them. Written as DNA, the CDR3 is TGTGCCAGCAGTGAAGGAGGGAGTCAGTTCTTC. Translating it yields CASSEGGSQFF.

V and J are TRBV19 and TRBJ2-3; possible D gene TRBD1, 5 bases. Germline CDR1 reads LNHDA; CDR2 reads SQIVND (reference sequence). Trimming removed 5 bases at V and 0 bases at J, with 12 bases between. The CDR3 runs to 15 residues. The CDR3 region has the DNA TGTGCCAGTAGTCGTGGGGCCCCTAGCACAGATACGCAGTATTTT. Translation gives CASSRGAPSTDTQYF. The variable domain in full, completed from reference TRBV19 and TRBJ2-3, reads DGGITQSPKYLFRKEGQNVTLSCEQNLNHDAMYWYRQDPGQGLRLIYYSQIVNDFQKGDIAEGYSVSREKKESFPLTVTSAQKNPTAFYLCASSRGAPSTDTQYFGPGTRLTVL.

The chain combines TRBV11-2 with TRBJ2-5; no firm D call. CDR3 size: 13 residues. The V end lost 1 base, the J end lost 1 base, and 4 bases lay between the germline ends. Germline V gene data show CDR1 as SGHAT and CDR2 as FQNNGV. The CDR3, as DNA: TGTGCCAGCAGCTTAGGACTCCAAGAGACCCAGTACTTC. Translating it yields CASSLGLQETQYF.

The chain recombines TRBV7-2 with TRBJ1-3; tentative D call: TRBD1 (6 bases). CDR1 is SGHTA, CDR2 FQGNSA, per germline. The CDR3 loop spans 15 amino acids. Trimming took 5 bases from V and 0 from J, leaving 11 bases between them. The DNA of the CDR3 is TGTGCCAGCAGCCAAGAGACAGGCTCTGGAAACACCATATATTTT. As protein: CASSQETGSGNTIYF.

The genes are TRBV30 and TRBJ1-5, with D possibly TRBD1 on 5 matching bases. The V gene's germline CDR1 is GTSNPN and CDR2 SVGIG (reference sequence). The CDR3 has 14 amino acids. Trimming took 1 base from V and 5 from J, leaving 12 bases between them. CDR3 nucleotide sequence: TGTGCCTGGAGTGCCTCGGGGGGGGATCAGCCCCAGCATTTT. Translating it yields CAWSASGGDQPQHF.

This clone was observed a single time. The chain carries TRBV7-9 and TRBJ1-6; maybe TRBD1 (5 bases). The ends were cut back, 7 bases at V and 9 bases at J, with 19 bases in the middle. Germline V gene data show CDR1 as SEHNR and CDR2 as FQNEAQ (reference sequence). This CDR3 has 15 amino acids. The CDR3 is CASTKNGGLFSPLHF. CDR3 DNA sequence: TGTGCCAGCACCAAAAACGGGGGATTGTTTTCACCCCTCCACTTT.

This sequence joins TRBV10-3 and TRBJ1-1, with D possibly being TRBD1 (6 bases). Per germline, CDR1 ENHRY and CDR2 SYGVKD. The CDR3 sequence is 15 residues long. Trimming shortened V by 10 bases and J by 2 bases, and 20 bases separated the two germline ends. The CDR3 protein is CATTGGETDNTEAFF. DNA of the CDR3: TGTGCCACAACGGGGGGCGAGACGGATAACACTGAAGCTTTCTTT.

CDR3 DNA: TGTGCCATCAGTGACACTAGCTTCCAGACCCAGTACTTC. Translation: CAISDTSFQTQYF. This chain links TRBV10-3 with TRBJ2-5; tentatively, D is TRBD2 (6 bases). V was shortened by 3 bases and J by 6 bases, with 11 bases between the two germline ends. CDR1 is ENHRY and CDR2 is SYGVKD in the germline V gene. The CDR3 is made up of 13 amino acids.

This chain uses TRBV28 with TRBJ1-3; perhaps TRBD1 as D (5 bases). The germline V gene encodes CDR1 MDHEN and CDR2 SYDVKM. Trimming left V 5 bases short and J 4 bases short, with 21 bases between. This CDR3 is 17 amino acids long. In nucleotides, the CDR3 is TGTGCCAGCAGTCTCTCATTAGGTGCGGGGGAGGGAAACACCATATATTTT. This codes for CASSLSLGAGEGNTIYF.